Below are 19 T cell receptor beta chains sequenced from a single sample in a study of multiple sclerosis patients with progressive multifocal leukoencephalopathy. The time point was: before natalizumab initiation. TCRdb's table, derived via immunoSEQ multiplex PCR, lists solely in-frame clones and lacks some. The data hold about 32,000 clones, with 85% to 95% observed a single time. Input material: PBMCs. The receptors derive from a man aged 25-45 years with multiple sclerosis.

The CDR3 sequence is CASSFGSTYSNQPQHF. The CDR3 DNA sequence: TGTGCCAGCAGCTTCGGCTCGACCTATAGCAATCAGCCCCAGCATTTT. J is TRBJ1-5 and V is TRBV11-3; D gene uncertain. Trimming stripped 3 bases from V and 0 bases from J, with 12 bases between. This CDR3 contains 16 residues. CDR1 SGHNT and CDR2 YENEEA come from the germline V gene.

In this sample, this clone turned up once. This rearrangement joins TRBV7-8 to TRBJ2-7; 7 bases agree with TRBD1. J lost 0 bases, V lost 4 bases, and 6 bases had no gene match. The germline gives CDR1 SGHVS, CDR2 FQNEAQ. The CDR3 has 15 amino acids. CDR3 DNA sequence: TGTGCCAGCAGCTCCTGGACAGGCCGCTCCTACGAGCAGTACTTC. Translated: CASSSWTGRSYEQYF.

This chain links TRBV7-9 with TRBJ2-3; 11 bases map to TRBD2. This CDR3 is built from 18 residues. The germline gives CDR1 SEHNR, CDR2 FQNEAQ (reference sequence). Unmatched junction bases numbered 16, after V lost 5 bases and J lost 6 bases. DNA of the CDR3: TGTGCCAGCAGCCCAGTCCGAGGTAGCGGGAGGGCCGGGGATACGCAGTATTTT. Translating gives CASSPVRGSGRAGDTQYF.

The gene calls are TRBV25-1 and TRBJ1-2; 12 bases match TRBD1. The V segment lost 4 bases and the J segment 7 bases; nucleotides outside the gene matches: 4. The germline V gene encodes CDR1 MGHDK and CDR2 SYGVNS. The CDR3 is made up of 14 amino acids. CDR3 bases: TGTGCCAGCAGTGTGGGACAGGGGGCGACTGGCTACACCTTC. This codes for CASSVGQGATGYTF.

The V and J genes are TRBV27 and TRBJ2-7, with a weak D call TRBD1 (8 bases). Germline V gene lookup returns CDR1 MNHEY and CDR2 SMNVEV (reference sequence). This CDR3 has 16 amino acids. V lost 3 bases and J 2 bases, leaving 17 bases between the germline ends. CDR3 sequence: CASSLLGQGGTYEQYF. The CDR3 DNA sequence: TGTGCCAGCAGTTTGCTTGGACAGGGAGGGACCTACGAGCAGTACTTC.

V gene TRBV7-9 combines with J gene TRBJ2-3, with D unresolved. CDR1 and CDR2 (germline): SEHNR, FQNEAQ (reference sequence). V was pared by 4 bases and J by 1 base, with 12 bases between. The CDR3 covers 15 residues. For the CDR3, the DNA is TGTGCCAGCAGCTACGAGGTGGTAGGCACAGATACGCAGTATTTT. Residues: CASSYEVVGTDTQYF.

This chain connects TRBV10-3 to TRBJ2-7; TRBD2 agrees at 9 bases. Looked up from germline, CDR1 is ENHRY and CDR2 is SYGVKD. The CDR3 sequence is 16 residues long. V was pared by 4 bases and J by 0 bases, with 7 bases of the junction left unmatched. The CDR3 region is CAISVSGGRGSYEQYV. The CDR3 DNA is TGTGCCATCAGTGTTTCGGGCGGGAGGGGCTCCTACGAGCAGTACGTC.

V usage is TRBV4-1 and J usage is TRBJ2-7; 12 bases match TRBD2. The germline CDR1 and CDR2 sequences are MGHRA and YSYEKL. V gave up 4 bases and J gave up 4 bases; unmatched junction bases: 14. The CDR3 runs 18 residues. The chain's CDR3 is CASSPRELAGGEGYEQYF. The DNA for the CDR3 is TGCGCCAGCAGCCCGCGTGAACTAGCGGGAGGAGAGGGATACGAGCAGTACTTC.

The rearrangement links TRBV9 to TRBJ2-1; the match to TRBD2 covers 10 bases. The CDR3 runs to 16 residues. Germline trimming cut 2 bases from V and 3 bases from J; bases unmatched to any gene: 5. Germline CDR1 reads SGDLS; CDR2 reads YYNGEE. Here the CDR3 reads CASSVRTSGHYNEQFF. The DNA of the CDR3 is TGTGCCAGCAGCGTCCGGACTAGCGGCCACTACAATGAGCAGTTCTTC.

The chain's CDR3 is CASSQEVAGFNGYTF. Written as DNA, the CDR3 is TGCGCCAGCAGCCAAGAAGTAGCAGGGTTTAATGGCTACACCTTC. The rearrangement joins TRBV4-3 to TRBJ1-2, with D maybe TRBD1 (5 bases). The germline CDR1 and CDR2 sequences are LGHNA and YSLEER. V lost 0 bases and J lost 6, with 14 bases in between. The CDR3 spans 15 residues.

The J gene is TRBJ2-2, the V gene TRBV11-2, with 7 bases lining up with TRBD1. The CDR3 sequence is 15 residues long. The germline CDR1 and CDR2 sequences are SGHAT and FQNNGV. Trimming took 9 bases from V and 4 from J; bases not matched to a gene: 11. CDR3 nucleotide sequence: TGTGCCAGTGAATGGGGACAGACGAGCACCGGGGAGCTGTTTTTT. As protein: CASEWGQTSTGELFF. Supplemented by reference TRBV11-2 and TRBJ2-2, the full variable domain reads EAGVAQSPRYKIIEKRQSVAFWCNPISGHATLYWYQQILGQGPKLLIQFQNNGVVDDSQLPKDRFSAERLKGVDSTLKIQPAKLEDSAVYLCASEWGQTSTGELFFGEGSRLTVL.

V usage is TRBV30 and J usage is TRBJ1-5, with 7 bases matching TRBD1. The CDR3 has 14 residues. Germline V CDR1 and CDR2: GTSNPN, SVGIG (reference sequence). J lost 3 bases, V lost 1 base, and 3 bases had no gene match. CDR3 in amino acids: CAWSEGQLNQPQHF. CDR3 DNA sequence: TGTGCCTGGAGTGAGGGACAGCTCAATCAGCCCCAGCATTTT.

This chain links TRBV14 with TRBJ2-1; D call uncertain. Germline V gives CDR1 SGHDN, CDR2 FVKESK. The CDR3 sequence is 15 residues long. Trimming left V 7 bases short and J 0 bases short, with 13 bases between. The CDR3 DNA follows: TGTGCCAGCAACGGTAGAAATAACTCCTACAATGAGCAGTTCTTC. Translated, it gives CASNGRNNSYNEQFF.

The V and J genes are TRBV7-2 and TRBJ2-5; D is unresolved. Germline V gene data show CDR1 as SGHTA and CDR2 as FQGNSA. V was pared by 1 base and J by 4 bases, with 10 bases between. The CDR3 contains 14 residues. In nucleotides, the CDR3 is TGTGCCAGCAGCTTAGGGGTCGGAGCAGAGACCCAGTACTTC. It translates to CASSLGVGAETQYF.

This clone was found a few times. Distinct nucleotide sequences in the sample also encode this CDR3. V and J are TRBV6-4 and TRBJ2-7, with 8 bases fitting TRBD2. V was clipped by 4 bases and J by 4 bases; unmatched bases: 6. CDR1 MRHNA and CDR2 SNTAGT come from the germline V gene. The CDR3 spans 14 residues. CDR3 nucleotide sequence: TGTGCCAGCAGTGTGGAGAGCGGGGGTTACGAGCAGTACTTC. Its protein product is CASSVESGGYEQYF.

The chain is built from TRBV4-1 and TRBJ2-2; 8 bases are a match to TRBD1. Germline V gene data show CDR1 as MGHRA and CDR2 as YSYEKL. There are 16 residues in the CDR3. The ends lost 4 bases at V and 4 bases at J; junction bases unmatched: 8. CDR3 coding DNA: TGCGCCAGCAGCCGAGGACAGGGTCGGAGCACCGGGGAGCTGTTTTTT. Protein: CASSRGQGRSTGELFF.

CDR3 DNA sequence: TGTGCCAGCAGCGTAGGGGGACCTGAAGCTTTCTTT. Its protein product is CASSVGGPEAFF. The chain is built from TRBV9 and TRBJ1-1, with D perhaps matching TRBD1 (5 bases). V lost 0 bases and J 6 bases, leaving 6 bases between the germline ends. The CDR3 consists of 12 residues. Germline-derived CDR1 and CDR2 are SGDLS and YYNGEE.

The J gene is TRBJ2-1, the V gene TRBV7-8, with TRBD1 matching over 8 bases. The V and J ends lost 3 bases and 9 bases, in that order; junction bases with no gene match: 10. The germline V gene encodes CDR1 SGHVS and CDR2 FQNEAQ. The CDR3 is 15 amino acids. In nucleotides, the CDR3 is TGTGCCAGCAGCTTCGACAGGGGCGGCAGGAGTGAGCAGTTCTTC. This gives the protein CASSFDRGGRSEQFF.

The chain uses TRBV9 and TRBJ1-1; D might be TRBD1 (6 bases). CDR3 length: 16 amino acids. V lost 3 bases and J lost 4, with 19 bases in between. Germline V gives CDR1 SGDLS, CDR2 YYNGEE. The DNA of the CDR3 is TGTGCCAGCAGCGACCCCGGTGGGGGGCTAGGCACTGAAGCTTTCTTT. This codes for CASSDPGGGLGTEAFF.